These 30 T cell receptor beta chains share one sample of origin, sequenced in a study of yellow fever vaccine responses in identical twins. TCRdb used MiXCR to reprocess the RT-PCR reads, holding one entry per CDR3 protein. The sample lists more than 10,000 distinct CDR3 sequences; roughly four fifths were seen once. The sample here was T cells from blood (PBMCs), unsorted or a sorted subset (not recorded which), taken before or after yellow fever vaccination (not recorded which). These TCRs come from a young woman who received the yellow fever vaccine.

The chain combines TRBV15 with TRBJ1-5; a possible D gene is TRBD1 (6 bases). Germline CDR1 reads LNHNV; CDR2 reads YYDKDF (reference sequence). V lost 0 bases, J lost 3 bases, and 15 bases lay in between. The CDR3 is made up of 17 amino acids. CDR3 DNA: TGTGCCACCAGCAGAGATCTTAGAGACAGGCACAATCAGCCCCAGCATTTT. Translating it yields CATSRDLRDRHNQPQHF.

The sample holds one count of this clonotype. This rearrangement joins TRBV18 to TRBJ1-6; D is unclear. Germline V gene sequence: CDR1 KGHSH, CDR2 LQKENI. V lost 1 base and J lost 0, with 10 bases in between. The CDR3 is 17 amino acids. The CDR3 coding sequence is TGTGCCAGCTCACCACAGTCAAGGGCCTCCTATAATTCACCCCTCCACTTT. Encoded protein: CASSPQSRASYNSPLHF.

The J gene is TRBJ2-7, the V gene TRBV5-1; no definite D call. This CDR3 is 13 amino acids long. The ends were cut back, 3 bases at V and 1 base at J, with 8 bases in the middle. From germline, CDR1 is SGHRS and CDR2 YFSETQ. The DNA of the CDR3 is TGCGCCAGCAGCTATGAAGGATCCTACGAGCAGTACTTC. Its protein product is CASSYEGSYEQYF.

The chain uses TRBV10-3 and TRBJ2-1, with D possibly matching TRBD2 (5 bases). V was trimmed by 3 bases and J by 6 bases, leaving 15 bases between them. This CDR3 region has 15 residues. From germline, CDR1 is ENHRY and CDR2 SYGVKD. The CDR3, as DNA: TGTGCCATCAGTGATGAGGGCTTAACCAGCAATGAGCAGTTCTTC. It codes for CAISDEGLTSNEQFF.

The count of this clonotype is one. This rearrangement joins TRBV18 to TRBJ2-3; D remains unclear. This CDR3 comprises 15 residues. CDR1 and CDR2 (germline): KGHSH, LQKENI. Trimming removed 3 bases from V and 2 bases from J, with 12 bases in between. CDR3 bases: TGTGCCAGCTCACCTATAGCAAGTGACACAGATACGCAGTATTTT. It yields the protein CASSPIASDTDTQYF.

A single count supports this clonotype. CDR3 sequence: CASSLAPYEQYF. The CDR3 nucleotides read TGTGCCAGCAGTTTAGCTCCATACGAGCAGTACTTC. The chain has TRBV12-3 or TRBV12-4 and TRBJ2-7; D is uncertain. With 0 bases removed from V and 4 bases from J, the gap between germline ends came to 4 bases. The CDR3 sequence is 12 residues long.

This clonotype showed up just a few times. Mismatch with germline at one junction end may stem from a read error. This chain joins TRBV11-3 and TRBJ2-2; TRBD2 matches at 8 bases. Germline CDR1 is SGHNT and CDR2 is YENEEA. This CDR3 spans 18 amino acids. This chain's CDR3 is CASSLHLAGPAKTGELFF. The CDR3, as DNA: TGTGCCAGCAGCTTACACCTAGCGGGTCCTGCGAAAACCGGGGAGCTGTTTTTT.

V usage is TRBV4-3 and J usage is TRBJ1-2; 8 nucleotides match TRBD1. CDR3 size: 14 residues. V lost 3 bases and J lost 5; bases outside the gene matches: 5. Germline V gene lookup returns CDR1 LGHNA and CDR2 YSLEER. DNA for the CDR3: TGCGCCAGCAGCCAGGACAGGGTTGGGTATGGCTACACCTTC. Encoded protein: CASSQDRVGYGYTF.

The V gene is TRBV15, the J gene TRBJ2-7, with TRBD1 matching over 9 bases. The CDR3 runs to 16 residues. CDR1 and CDR2 (germline): LNHNV, YYDKDF (reference sequence). The junction had 9 bases not matched to a gene; V was cut back by 3 bases and J by 3 bases. This CDR3 reads CATSSLWGQGDYEQYF. In DNA form, the CDR3 reads TGTGCCACCAGCAGCCTCTGGGGACAGGGTGACTACGAGCAGTACTTC.

The chain combines TRBV28 with TRBJ2-1, with TRBD2 as a possible D gene (5 bases). Germline V gives CDR1 MDHEN, CDR2 SYDVKM. The CDR3 has 13 amino acids. With 1 base removed from V and 6 bases from J, the gap between germline ends came to 7 bases. CDR3 sequence: CASSLFGGNEQFF. In DNA, the CDR3 is TGTGCCAGCAGTTTATTTGGAGGCAATGAGCAGTTCTTC. The variable domain in full, with the rest retrieved from reference TRBV28 and TRBJ2-1, is DVKVTQSSRYLVKRTGEKVFLECVQDMDHENMFWYRQDPGLGLRLIYFSYDVKMKEKGDIPEGYSVSREKKERFSLILESASTNQTSMYLCASSLFGGNEQFFGPGTRLTVL.

The gene calls are TRBV11-2 and TRBJ2-3; the match to TRBD2 covers 13 bases. The germline CDR1 and CDR2 sequences are SGHAT and FQNNGV. The CDR3 loop spans 17 amino acids. V lost 1 base and J lost 5; bases outside the gene matches: 6. The CDR3 protein is CASSLVLAGGGGDTQYF. CDR3 coding DNA: TGTGCCAGCAGCTTAGTACTAGCGGGAGGGGGAGGAGATACGCAGTATTTT.

The chain has TRBV5-1 and TRBJ2-1; 7 nucleotides match TRBD1. V was pared by 4 bases and J by 0 bases, with 4 bases of the junction left unmatched. CDR3 length equals 15 residues. The V gene's germline CDR1 is SGHRS and CDR2 YFSETQ. The CDR3 DNA sequence: TGCGCCAGCAGCCAGGACAGGAGCTCCTACAATGAGCAGTTCTTC. Its translation is CASSQDRSSYNEQFF.

The rearrangement uses TRBV13 and TRBJ2-1, with TRBD1 matching over 11 bases. The CDR3 consists of 15 residues. The germline CDR1 and CDR2 sequences are PRHDT and FYEKMQ (reference sequence). J was trimmed by 7 bases and V by 5 bases; bases with no gene match: 7. The CDR3 here is CASSLTGTGGNEQFF. In DNA form, the CDR3 reads TGTGCCAGCAGCCTAACAGGGACAGGGGGTAATGAGCAGTTCTTC.

The chain is built from TRBV4-1 and TRBJ2-7, with D perhaps TRBD2 (5 bases). In germline, CDR1 is MGHRA, CDR2 YSYEKL. Trimming cost V 4 bases and J 4 bases, with 17 bases left between them. The CDR3 loop spans 15 amino acids. CDR3 DNA: TGCGCCAGCAGCCCTTCACCACACGGGGTATACGAGCAGTACTTC. The encoded protein is CASSPSPHGVYEQYF.

This sequence joins TRBV20-1 and TRBJ2-7; 7 bases are a match to TRBD2. The V and J ends lost 0 bases and 8 bases, in that order; junction bases with no gene match: 7. The length of the CDR3 is 13 residues. In germline, CDR1 is DFQATT, CDR2 SNEGSKA (reference sequence). For the CDR3, the DNA is TGCAGTGCTAGAGATGTTAGCGGGCTCCAGCAGTACTTC. It specifies CSARDVSGLQQYF.

This clonotype was recorded only once. One junction end disagrees with the germline gene, perhaps due to a read error. The V gene is TRBV6-2 or TRBV6-3, the J gene TRBJ2-1; D is possibly TRBD2 (5 bases). Germline V gives CDR1 MNHEY, CDR2 SVGEGT. This CDR3 contains 14 residues. The CDR3 spells CPSLGLGLLPEQFF. The CDR3 bases are TGTCCCAGCCTTGGACTGGGGTTGTTACCCGAGCAGTTCTTC.

V and J are TRBV28 and TRBJ2-3, with TRBD2 matching 8 bases. This CDR3 has 15 residues. Looked up from germline, CDR1 is MDHEN and CDR2 is SYDVKM. Trimming removed 2 bases from V and 7 bases from J; junction bases left unmatched: 8. CDR3 nucleotide sequence: TGTGCCAGCAGTTTAGACGGGACTAGGTGGTATACGCAGTATTTT. Residues: CASSLDGTRWYTQYF.

The chain employs TRBV18 and TRBJ2-4; 7 bases match TRBD1. Looked up from germline, CDR1 is KGHSH and CDR2 is LQKENI. This CDR3 contains 15 residues. Germline trimming cut 3 bases from V and 2 bases from J; bases unmatched to any gene: 4. The CDR3 reads CASSPLGQSKNIQYF. CDR3 nucleotide sequence: TGTGCCAGCTCACCTTTGGGACAGTCCAAAAACATTCAGTACTTC.

The rearrangement uses TRBV29-1 and TRBJ1-1; 7 bases line up with TRBD1. Trimming removed 3 bases from V and 4 bases from J; junction bases left unmatched: 5. From germline, CDR1 is SQVTM and CDR2 ANQGSEA. The CDR3 is made up of 13 amino acids. The CDR3: CSVDRGIGTEAFF. The CDR3 region has the DNA TGCAGCGTTGACAGGGGGATAGGCACTGAAGCTTTCTTT.

The genes are TRBV11-1 and TRBJ2-1, with D possibly matching TRBD1 (6 bases). V shed 5 bases and J shed 4 bases, with 12 bases lying between them. The CDR3 has 14 amino acids. Per the germline V gene, CDR1 is SGHAT and CDR2 is FQDESV (reference sequence). DNA of the CDR3: TGTGCCAGCAGCCTCCGACAGGCATACAATGAGCAGTTCTTC. As protein: CASSLRQAYNEQFF.

The CDR3 bases are TGCAGCGTTGTTCGGGCAGAAAACACTGAAGCTTTCTTT. It specifies CSVVRAENTEAFF. The chain recombines TRBV29-1 with TRBJ1-1, with D unclear. The germline CDR1 and CDR2 sequences are SQVTM and ANQGSEA. The CDR3 has 13 residues. Deletions cut 4 bases from V and 2 bases from J, with 11 bases between.

The chain uses TRBV29-1 and TRBJ2-2; D is perhaps TRBD1 (6 bases). CDR1 SQVTM and CDR2 ANQGSEA come from the germline V gene. The V and J ends lost 4 bases and 4 bases respectively, with 7 bases between them. The CDR3 is 12 residues long. The CDR3 region has the DNA TGCAGCGTTGGGGGGCCCACCGGGGAGCTGTTTTTT. Protein sequence: CSVGGPTGELFF.

This chain uses TRBV9 with TRBJ2-3; the D call may be TRBD1 or TRBD2 (6 bases each). The length of the CDR3 is 18 residues. Deletions cut 0 bases from V and 2 bases from J, with 19 bases between. Germline V CDR1 and CDR2: SGDLS, YYNGEE. The CDR3 bases are TGTGCCAGCAGCGTAGGGGGGGCCTTGCTTCCGGTCACAGATACGCAGTATTTT. Amino acid sequence: CASSVGGALLPVTDTQYF.

This clonotype was recorded only once. The chain uses TRBV10-3 and TRBJ2-3, with 7 bases that match TRBD2. Germline trimming cut 3 bases from V and 2 bases from J; bases unmatched to any gene: 5. Germline loops: CDR1 ENHRY, CDR2 SYGVKD. This CDR3 spans 15 amino acids. Here the CDR3 DNA reads TGTGCCATCAGTGAAGGCGGGGGTCTCACAGATACGCAGTATTTT. This translates into CAISEGGGLTDTQYF.

Details on this clonotype: A junction boundary mismatches the germline segment, possibly from a read error. The genes are TRBV7-6 and TRBJ2-5, with D possibly matching TRBD1 (7 bases). Germline loops: CDR1 SGHVS, CDR2 FNYEAQ. CDR3 length: 16 amino acids. The CDR3 sequence is CAGSFDNSGGKETQYF. DNA of the CDR3: TGTGCCGGCAGCTTCGATAATTCAGGGGGGAAAGAGACCCAGTACTTC.

V usage is TRBV7-8 and J usage is TRBJ2-5, with 11 bases matching TRBD2. The CDR3 is 15 residues long. Germline V gene data show CDR1 as SGHVS and CDR2 as FQNEAQ. With V trimmed by 0 bases and J by 5 bases, 2 bases remained unmatched. For the CDR3, the DNA is TGTGCCAGCAGCTTAGCGACTAGCGGGGCGGAGACCCAGTACTTC. This sequence encodes CASSLATSGAETQYF. Complete variable domain (other parts from reference TRBV7-8 and TRBJ2-5): GAGVSQSPRYKVAKRGQDVALRCDPISGHVSLFWYQQALGQGPEFLTYFQNEAQLDKSGLPSDRFFAERPEGSVSTLKIQRTQQEDSAVYLCASSLATSGAETQYFGPGTRLLVL.

The chain recombines TRBV6-1 with TRBJ2-3; D is unresolved. CDR1 and CDR2 from the germline V gene are MNHNS and SASEGT. The CDR3 contains 11 residues. The V end lost 2 bases, the J end lost 5 bases, and 2 bases lay between the germline ends. The CDR3 loop reads CASSELDTQYF. As DNA, the CDR3 is TGTGCCAGCAGTGAACTAGATACGCAGTATTTT.

The sample holds one count of this clonotype. The J gene is TRBJ2-3, the V gene TRBV11-3; D may be TRBD2 (5 bases). V lost 1 base, J lost 4 bases, and 12 bases lay in between. CDR1 and CDR2 from the germline V gene are SGHNT and YENEEA. This CDR3 region has 15 residues. The CDR3 loop is CASSLVDGIADTQYF. CDR3 DNA sequence: TGTGCCAGCAGCTTAGTTGACGGGATCGCAGATACGCAGTATTTT.

This chain joins TRBV5-1 and TRBJ2-7, with TRBD2 matching 8 bases. The germline gives CDR1 SGHRS, CDR2 YFSETQ. CDR3 length: 16 amino acids. Unmatched junction bases numbered 11, after V lost 0 bases and J lost 6 bases. The CDR3 DNA reads TGCGCCAGCAGCTTGGGGTCTAGCGGGTTTCTTGGCGAGCAGTACTTC. It is translated as CASSLGSSGFLGEQYF.

This clonotype was counted only a few times. The rearrangement uses TRBV2 and TRBJ1-5, with 9 bases matching TRBD1. J gave up 4 bases and V 7 bases, and 8 bases lay outside the gene matches. The length of the CDR3 is 15 residues. CDR1 and CDR2 (germline): SNHLY, FYNNEI. The CDR3 coding sequence is TGTGCCAGCAAGCCACAGGGGGCGACTAATCAGCCCCAGCATTTT. Protein product: CASKPQGATNQPQHF.